This T cell receptor (beta chain) emerged from a study of persistence of HIV-infected CD4 T cells. The immunoSEQ assay was version 4, run in survey mode. Libraries were prepared by immunoSEQ multiplex PCR; TCRdb keeps only in-frame clonotypes and omits some of them. The sample consists of about 64,000 clones, about four fifths of them appearing once. Regarding the study as a whole: Proviral oligoclonality tracked with TCR oligoclonality within the same sorted cells.

An overlapping HIV-1 Gag peptide pool stimulated these cells at roughly 1 ug/peptide/mL. Memory cells lacking CD40L and CD69 with high CD45RO were sorted. The count of this clone is one. Antigen specificity is unknown. The source is an adult man with HIV who was CMV-seropositive. This material consisted of CD4+ T cells sorted from PBMCs after approximately 19-hour stimulation, taken from a patient who received antiretroviral therapy.

This CDR3 reads CASSYGKGNQPQHF. The CDR3 coding sequence is TGTGCCAGCAGTTACGGGAAAGGCAATCAGCCCCAGCATTTT. The chain links TRBV6-5 to TRBJ1-5; D call uncertain. V was clipped by 2 bases and J by 2 bases, with 7 bases between them. The CDR3 extends over 14 amino acids. Germline V gene lookup returns CDR1 MNHEY and CDR2 SVGAGI.